These 9 T cell receptor beta chains came from one sample sequenced in a study of T-cell reconstitution after alpha-beta-depleted transplantation in children. For TCRbeta, the library was prepared with unique molecular identifiers. TCRdb passed the PCR reads through MiXCR, listing each CDR3 protein once. The data show around 580,000 distinct CDR3 sequences, roughly 24% seen once. The material was PBMCs, mostly from graft donor cells, obtained 360 days after TCRalphabeta/CD19-depleted stem cell transplant. These receptors were collected from a boy under two years old who had a stem cell transplant for acute myeloid leukemia, so the T cells may come from the graft donor.

The CDR3 reads CASSEDRRRNQPQHF. The CDR3 nucleotides are TGTGCCAGCAGTGAGGACAGGAGACGCAATCAGCCCCAGCATTTT. V and J are TRBV2 and TRBJ1-5; TRBD1 matches at 7 bases. In germline, CDR1 is SNHLY, CDR2 FYNNEI. The V gene end was trimmed by 3 bases and the J gene end by 2 bases; junction bases not matched to a gene: 4. The CDR3 is 15 residues long.

The CDR3 DNA reads as TGTGCCAGCAGTTTCACGCCAGGGAATGAAAAACTGTTTTTT. It encodes CASSFTPGNEKLFF. The chain carries TRBV12-3 or TRBV12-4 and TRBJ1-4; weak D call: TRBD1 (5 bases). The V end lost 3 bases, the J end lost 5 bases, and 10 bases lay between the germline ends. The CDR3 runs to 14 residues.

A few counts support this clonotype. The gene calls are TRBV12-3 or TRBV12-4 and TRBJ2-5, with TRBD2 identical over 13 bases. The CDR3 covers 17 residues. V lost 6 bases, J lost 3 bases, and 10 bases stayed unmatched. CDR3 nucleotides: TGTGCCAGCAGCCGAGGACTAGCGGGGGTGAGGAAAGAGACCCAGTACTTC. Translating it yields CASSRGLAGVRKETQYF.

V usage is TRBV19 and J usage is TRBJ2-1; 12 bases are a match to TRBD2. The J segment lost 9 bases and the V segment lost 3 bases, leaving 6 bases of the junction unmatched. The CDR3 is 15 amino acids. Germline loops: CDR1 LNHDA, CDR2 SQIVND (reference sequence). In DNA, the CDR3 is TGTGCCAGTAGTATGAGGTCTAGCGGGGGGGGTGAGCAGTTCTTC. Protein: CASSMRSSGGGEQFF.

The J gene is TRBJ2-5, the V gene TRBV7-9, with D perhaps being TRBD1 or TRBD2 (5 bases each). Germline V gene lookup returns CDR1 SEHNR and CDR2 FQNEAQ (reference sequence). This CDR3 spans 15 amino acids. Trimming pared 2 bases from V and 2 bases from J, leaving 12 bases between. This chain's CDR3 is CASSLKRGRQETQYF. The CDR3 DNA reads as TGTGCCAGCAGCTTAAAGAGGGGCCGGCAAGAGACCCAGTACTTC.

This clonotype was seen at least ten times. The rearrangement uses TRBV7-2 and TRBJ2-2; no clear D. CDR3 length: 13 residues. The V end was cut by 5 bases, the J end by 7 bases, with 11 bases between. Germline CDR1 reads SGHTA; CDR2 reads FQGNSA. CDR3 sequence (DNA): TGTGCCAGCAGCCCCTACTACGACGGGGAGCTGTTTTTT. It yields the protein CASSPYYDGELFF.

The J gene is TRBJ2-5, the V gene TRBV7-9; no clear D gene. The ends were cut back, 4 bases at V and 6 bases at J, with 6 bases in the middle. The CDR3 length is 11 residues. CDR1 is SEHNR and CDR2 is FQNEAQ in the germline V gene (reference sequence). The CDR3 nucleotides read TGTGCCAGCAGCTCCTACAAGACCCAGTACTTC. Residues: CASSSYKTQYF.

This clonotype was observed many times. The chain combines TRBV19 with TRBJ2-1; 11 bases are a match to TRBD2. The CDR3 is 18 amino acids. The ends lost 3 bases at V and 6 bases at J; junction bases unmatched: 13. The germline gives CDR1 LNHDA, CDR2 SQIVND (reference sequence). CDR3 DNA: TGTGCCAGTAGTATTAGGGGACCGGGACTAGCGGACCCCAATGAGCAGTTCTTC. The encoded protein is CASSIRGPGLADPNEQFF.

This sequence joins TRBV7-9 and TRBJ2-1; TRBD1 matches 12 bases. The CDR3 is made up of 15 amino acids. The germline V gene encodes CDR1 SEHNR and CDR2 FQNEAQ (reference sequence). With V trimmed by 6 bases and J by 2 bases, 2 bases remained unmatched. The CDR3: CASRGDRGPYNEQFF. CDR3 sequence (DNA): TGTGCCAGCAGGGGGGACAGGGGGCCCTACAATGAGCAGTTCTTC.